This TCR beta chain was identified in a study of blood T cells in healthy people across ages. In germline, CDR1 is DFQATT, CDR2 SNEGSKA (reference sequence). There are 16 residues in the CDR3. PCR was performed a second time for about 7 to 11 cycles using a sample-barcoded 5' primer and a J-beta primer mix. MiXCR, applied by TCRdb to the 5' RACE reads, yields one record per CDR3 protein. This table holds 1.5 million to 2 million distinct CDR3 sequences, about 49% found once. The clonotype comes from a woman aged 40-49 years in good health. Sample: blood. The rearrangement uses TRBV20-1 and TRBJ2-1, with TRBD1 as a possible D gene (5 bases). The J call could be wrong; TRBJ2-7 is a better fit for the DNA end. The CDR3 sequence: CSAREFGAGSYNEQYF. The CDR3 coding sequence is TGCAGTGCTAGAGAATTTGGGGCAGGGTCCTACAATGAGCAGTACTTC.